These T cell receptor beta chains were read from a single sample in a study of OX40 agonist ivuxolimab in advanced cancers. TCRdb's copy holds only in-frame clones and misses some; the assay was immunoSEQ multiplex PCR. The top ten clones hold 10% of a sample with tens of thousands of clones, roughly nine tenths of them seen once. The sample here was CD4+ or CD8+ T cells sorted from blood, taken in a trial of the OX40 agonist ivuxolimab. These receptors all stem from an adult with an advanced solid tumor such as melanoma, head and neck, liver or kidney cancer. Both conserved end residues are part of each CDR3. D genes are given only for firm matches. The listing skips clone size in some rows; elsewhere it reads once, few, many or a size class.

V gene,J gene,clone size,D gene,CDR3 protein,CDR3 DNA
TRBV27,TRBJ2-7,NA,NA,CASSFQGGTSYEQYF,TGTGCCAGCAGTTTCCAGGGGGGGACCTCCTACGAGCAGTACTTC
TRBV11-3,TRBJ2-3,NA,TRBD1,CASSATGGKDTQYF,TGTGCCAGCAGCGCGACAGGGGGCAAAGATACGCAGTATTTT
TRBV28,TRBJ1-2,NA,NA,CASSWGAHGYTF,TGTGCCAGCAGCTGGGGTGCCCATGGCTACACCTTC
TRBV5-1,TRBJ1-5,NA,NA,CASRVGSNQPQHF,TGCGCCAGCAGGGTCGGAAGCAATCAGCCCCAGCATTTT
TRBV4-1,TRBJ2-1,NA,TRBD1,CASSQSRTGVRDEQFF,TGCGCCAGCAGCCAATCGAGGACAGGGGTGAGGGATGAGCAGTTCTTC
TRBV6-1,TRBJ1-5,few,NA,CASSEAGSNQPQHF,TGTGCCAGCAGTGAAGCAGGTAGCAATCAGCCCCAGCATTTT
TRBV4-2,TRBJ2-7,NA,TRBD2,CASSQLSGDSYEQYF,TGTGCCAGCAGCCAACTGAGCGGGGACTCCTACGAGCAGTACTTC
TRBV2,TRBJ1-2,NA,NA,CASSEWQGRYGYTF,TGTGCCAGCAGTGAGTGGCAGGGGAGGTATGGCTACACCTTC
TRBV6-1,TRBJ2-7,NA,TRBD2,CATDASGVSYEQYF,TGTGCCACGGATGCTAGCGGAGTTTCCTACGAGCAGTACTTC
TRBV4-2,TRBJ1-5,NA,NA,CASSQGNLMQPQHF,TGTGCCAGCAGCCAAGGGAACTTAATGCAGCCCCAGCATTTT
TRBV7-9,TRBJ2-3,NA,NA,CASSLSETDTQYF,TGTGCCAGCAGCTTGTCAGAAACAGATACGCAGTATTTT
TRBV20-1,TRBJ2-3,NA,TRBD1,CSADRADTQYF,TGCAGTGCTGACAGGGCAGATACGCAGTATTTT
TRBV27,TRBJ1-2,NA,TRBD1,CASSFTGQGTGYTF,TGTGCCAGCAGTTTTACGGGACAGGGTACGGGCTACACCTTC
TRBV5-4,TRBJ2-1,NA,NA,CASSLGQGSYNEQFF,TGTGCCAGCAGCTTGGGGCAGGGCTCCTACAATGAGCAGTTCTTC
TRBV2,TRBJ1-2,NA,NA,CASSEGPIWSYGYTF,TGTGCCAGCAGTGAAGGGCCGATTTGGAGCTATGGCTACACCTTC
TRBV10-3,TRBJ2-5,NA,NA,CATAGFQETQYF,TGTGCCACCGCAGGGTTCCAAGAGACCCAGTACTTC
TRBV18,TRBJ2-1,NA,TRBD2,CASSRTSGGVYNEQFF,TGTGCCAGCTCCCGGACTAGCGGGGGGGTTTACAATGAGCAGTTCTTC
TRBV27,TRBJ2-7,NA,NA,CASSRSLGTYYEQYF,TGTGCCAGCAGCCGATCCCTTGGGACCTACTACGAGCAGTACTTC
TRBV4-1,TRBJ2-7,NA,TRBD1,CASSQIGGGAYEQYF,TGCGCCAGCAGCCAAATAGGGGGCGGAGCCTACGAGCAGTACTTC
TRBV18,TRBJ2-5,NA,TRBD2,CASPHESRGGLETQYF,TGTGCCAGCCCCCACGAATCGCGGGGGGGCTTGGAGACCCAGTACTTC
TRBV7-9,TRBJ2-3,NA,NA,CASSLRQFTDTQYF,TGTGCCAGCAGCTTAAGACAGTTCACAGATACGCAGTATTTT
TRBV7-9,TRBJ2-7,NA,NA,CASSLNGGEQYF,TGTGCCAGCAGCTTAAATGGGGGCGAGCAGTACTTC
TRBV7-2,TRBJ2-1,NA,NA,CASSLMEDNEQFF,TGTGCCAGCAGCTTAATGGAGGACAATGAGCAGTTCTTC
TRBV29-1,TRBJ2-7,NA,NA,CSVGDLVGEQYF,TGCAGCGTTGGGGACTTAGTCGGCGAGCAGTACTTC
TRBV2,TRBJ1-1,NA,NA,CASSDKEGGEAFF,TGTGCCAGCAGTGATAAAGAGGGAGGGGAAGCTTTCTTT
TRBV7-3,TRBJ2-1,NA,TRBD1,CASSFTGEYNEQFF,TGTGCCAGCAGCTTCACAGGGGAGTACAATGAGCAGTTCTTC
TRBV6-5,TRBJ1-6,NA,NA,CASSRHNSPLHF,TGTGCCAGCAGTCGACATAATTCACCCCTCCACTTT
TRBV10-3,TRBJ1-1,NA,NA,CAIRGEQWAEAFF,TGTGCCATCAGGGGCGAACAGTGGGCTGAAGCTTTCTTT
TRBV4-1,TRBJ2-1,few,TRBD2,CASRPIGRGLDEQFF,TGCGCCAGCAGGCCTATCGGGAGGGGTTTGGATGAGCAGTTCTTC
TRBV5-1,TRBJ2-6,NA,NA,CASGRDHVGNVLTF,TGCGCCTCCGGGCGGGACCACGTAGGCAACGTCCTGACTTTC
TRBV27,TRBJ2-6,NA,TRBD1,CASSLQGALGANVLTF,TGTGCCAGCAGTTTACAGGGGGCGCTGGGGGCCAACGTCCTGACTTTC
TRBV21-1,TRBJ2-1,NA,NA,CASSKVLAGAGAYNEQFF,TGTGCCAGCAGCAAGGTGCTAGCGGGAGCTGGGGCCTACAATGAGCAGTTCTTC
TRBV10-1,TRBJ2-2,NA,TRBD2,CASSEPGLAGGTGELFF,TGCGCCAGCAGTGAGCCGGGACTAGCGGGAGGCACCGGGGAGCTGTTTTTT
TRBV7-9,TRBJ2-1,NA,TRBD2,CASSPPSGRAYNEQFF,TGTGCCAGCAGCCCCCCTAGCGGGAGGGCTTACAATGAGCAGTTCTTC
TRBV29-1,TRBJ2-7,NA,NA,CSVGGTFPREQYF,TGCAGCGTTGGAGGGACATTTCCCCGCGAGCAGTACTTC
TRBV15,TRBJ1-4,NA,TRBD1,CATSRGNQGEAEKLFF,TGTGCCACCAGCAGGGGCAACCAGGGGGAGGCTGAAAAACTGTTTTTT
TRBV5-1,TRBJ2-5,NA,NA,CASSGQGQETQYF,TGCGCCAGTAGTGGGCAGGGGCAAGAGACCCAGTACTTC
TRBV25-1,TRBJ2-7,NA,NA,CASSPAGSGNEQYF,TGTGCCAGCAGCCCCGCGGGTTCGGGGAACGAGCAGTACTTC
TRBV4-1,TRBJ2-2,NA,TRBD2,CASSQVLGLAGNTGELFF,TGCGCCAGCAGCCAAGTCCTGGGGTTAGCGGGAAACACCGGGGAGCTGTTTTTT
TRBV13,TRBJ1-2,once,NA,CASSRNYGYTF,TGTGCCAGCAGCCGGAACTATGGCTACACCTTC
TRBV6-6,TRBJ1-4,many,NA,CASSPKNEKLFF,TGTGCCAGCAGTCCAAAGAATGAAAAACTGTTTTTT
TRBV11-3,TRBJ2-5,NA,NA,CASSLDNAVVQETQYF,TGTGCCAGCAGCTTAGATAATGCCGTCGTCCAAGAGACCCAGTACTTC
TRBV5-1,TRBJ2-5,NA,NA,CASSLTVPLETQYF,TGCGCCAGCAGCTTGACAGTCCCCTTGGAGACCCAGTACTTC
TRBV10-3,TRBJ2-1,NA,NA,CAISEWRAGEQFF,TGTGCCATCAGTGAGTGGAGGGCGGGTGAGCAGTTCTTC
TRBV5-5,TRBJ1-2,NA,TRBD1,CASSSGTVIYGYTF,TGTGCCAGCAGCTCCGGGACAGTCATTTATGGCTACACCTTC
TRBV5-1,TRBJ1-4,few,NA,CASSLQGLDEKLFF,TGCGCCAGCAGCTTGCAGGGTTTAGATGAAAAACTGTTTTTT
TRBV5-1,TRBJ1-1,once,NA,CASSFRSWTVNTEAFF,TGCGCCAGCAGCTTTCGATCCTGGACTGTTAACACTGAAGCTTTCTTT
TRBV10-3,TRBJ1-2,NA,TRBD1,CAISASGGGYGYTF,TGTGCCATCAGTGCGTCAGGGGGGGGCTATGGCTACACCTTC
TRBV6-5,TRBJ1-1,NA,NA,CASRDPGTGNTEAFF,TGTGCCAGCAGGGACCCGGGGACGGGGAACACTGAAGCTTTCTTT
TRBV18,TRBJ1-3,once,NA,CASSPQAGDSGNTIYF,TGTGCCAGCTCACCACAGGCAGGGGACTCTGGAAACACCATATATTTT
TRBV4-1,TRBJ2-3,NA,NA,CASSFRAPIDTQYF,TGCGCCAGCAGTTTCCGGGCCCCCATTGATACGCAGTATTTT
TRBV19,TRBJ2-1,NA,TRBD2,CASSIALRGGGNEQFF,TGTGCCAGTAGTATAGCCCTGCGGGGGGGCGGCAATGAGCAGTTCTTC